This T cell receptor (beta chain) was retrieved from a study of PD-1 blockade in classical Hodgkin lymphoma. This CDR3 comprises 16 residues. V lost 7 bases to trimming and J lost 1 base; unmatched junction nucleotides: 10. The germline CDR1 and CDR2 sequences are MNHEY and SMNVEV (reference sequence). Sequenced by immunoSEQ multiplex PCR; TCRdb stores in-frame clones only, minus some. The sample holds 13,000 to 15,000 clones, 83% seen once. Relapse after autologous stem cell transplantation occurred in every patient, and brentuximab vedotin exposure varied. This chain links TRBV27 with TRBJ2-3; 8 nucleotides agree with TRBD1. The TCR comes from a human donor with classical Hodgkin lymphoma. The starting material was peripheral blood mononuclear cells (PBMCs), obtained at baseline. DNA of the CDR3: TGTGCCAGCACCCTTGGACCGGGACAGGGCACAGATACGCAGTATTTT. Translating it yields CASTLGPGQGTDTQYF.